The 28 T cell receptor beta chains in this list originate from one sample, sequenced in a study of blood T cells in healthy people across ages. A sample-barcoded 5' primer and a J-beta primer mix were used in a second PCR of about 7 to 12 cycles. TCRdb independently ran MiXCR on the 5' RACE reads; one entry per CDR3 protein. The profile covers almost 800,000 distinct CDR3 sequences, with 55% to 70% appearing a single time and 20% to 25% taken by the ten largest. The sample consisted of blood. The source is a man aged 25-45 years in good health.

The V call is TRBV5-1, the J call TRBJ2-1; TRBD1 is a possible D gene (5 bases). CDR1 SGHRS and CDR2 YFSETQ come from the germline V gene. V lost 4 bases and J lost 4, with 15 bases in between. The CDR3 spans 15 residues. CDR3 sequence (DNA): TGCGCCAGCAGCCAAAAGACAGATTGGTACAATGAGCAGTTCTTC. Translating it yields CASSQKTDWYNEQFF. Full variable domain (remainder filled in from reference TRBV5-1 and TRBJ2-1): KAGVTQTPRYLIKTRGQQVTLSCSPISGHRSVSWYQQTPGQGLQFLFEYFSETQRNKGNFPGRFSGRQFSNSRSEMNVSTLELGDSALYLCASSQKTDWYNEQFFGPGTRLTVL.

In its sample, this clonotype was seen a few times. This chain uses TRBV4-2 with TRBJ1-1; perhaps TRBD1 as D (6 bases). CDR1 and CDR2 from the germline V gene are LGHNA and YNFKEQ. Trimming took 0 bases from V and 2 from J, leaving 16 bases between them. There are 17 residues in the CDR3. The DNA for the CDR3 is TGTGCCAGCAGCCAAGATAGATTAGGGGGAGGAAACACTGAAGCTTTCTTT. Amino acids: CASSQDRLGGGNTEAFF.

The chain couples TRBV12-3 or TRBV12-4 to TRBJ2-7; D is undetermined. The end of the DNA fits TRBJ2-5 better, so the J call may be wrong. The CDR3 is 13 residues long. CDR3 in amino acids: CASLGQFEETQYF. DNA for the CDR3: TGTGCCAGCCTTGGCCAGTTTGAGGAGACCCAGTACTTC.

The CDR3 protein is CASSRAGLGLYEQYF. CDR3 in DNA: TGTGCCAGCAGTCGGGCGGGGTTGGGCCTCTACGAGCAGTACTTC. The rearrangement joins TRBV27 to TRBJ2-7, with TRBD2 as a possible D gene (6 bases). The CDR3 length is 15 residues. Germline loops: CDR1 MNHEY, CDR2 SMNVEV (reference sequence). V was trimmed by 5 bases and J by 3 bases, leaving 17 bases between them.

This chain connects TRBV7-2 to TRBJ2-1; 8 bases map to TRBD2. V dropped 5 bases and J dropped 8; count of bases not matched to a gene: 2. The germline gives CDR1 SGHTA, CDR2 FQGNSA. The CDR3 consists of 12 residues. The CDR3, as DNA: TGTGCCAGCAGCGCCGGGGGGGATGAGCAGTTCTTC. Translation: CASSAGGDEQFF.

In this sample, this clonotype turned up once. The germline gene is not matched at one end of the junction; a read error may be the cause. The genes are TRBV20-1 and TRBJ1-6; tentative D call: TRBD1 (6 bases). Germline V gives CDR1 DFQATT, CDR2 SNEGSKA (reference sequence). CDR3 length equals 13 residues. CDR3 protein: CSALSTGSSPLHF. The CDR3 nucleotides are TGCAGTGCTCTTAGCACAGGGAGCTCACCTCTCCACTTT.

The J gene is TRBJ2-5, the V gene TRBV29-1; weak D call: TRBD1 (6 bases). This CDR3 comprises 17 residues. Trimming took 7 bases from V and 11 from J, leaving 35 bases between them. The V gene's germline CDR1 is SQVTM and CDR2 ANQGSEA. The CDR3 region is CSGLGPQAGASYNEQYF. DNA of the CDR3: TGCAGCGGCCTGGGACCGCAGGCAGGGGCCTCCTACAATGAACAGTACTTC.

This rearrangement joins TRBV20-1 to TRBJ1-2; D is uncertain. Germline V gives CDR1 DFQATT, CDR2 SNEGSKA (reference sequence). Trimming left V 5 bases short and J 1 base short, with 11 bases between. This CDR3 has 13 amino acids. The CDR3, as DNA: TGCAGTGCTGCCCGCGAAGGTAACTATGGCTACACCTTC. Translated, it gives CSAAREGNYGYTF.

Note on this clonotype: An end of the junction differs from the germline gene, which may be a read error. The rearrangement uses TRBV20-1 and TRBJ1-1; 10 nucleotides match TRBD1. Per the germline V gene, CDR1 is DFQATT and CDR2 is SNEGSKA (reference sequence). CDR3 length: 15 amino acids. The CDR3 DNA reads as TGCAGCGCTAGCCGGGACAGGGGCATGAACACTGAAGCTTTCTTT. This gives the protein CSASRDRGMNTEAFF.

This clonotype was observed a few times. The V and J genes are TRBV20-1 and TRBJ2-4; D may match TRBD1 or TRBD2 (6 bases each). The DNA end favors TRBJ2-7, so the J call may be wrong. The CDR3 totals 12 residues. Germline V gene sequence: CDR1 DFQATT, CDR2 SNEGSKA (reference sequence). The CDR3 loop reads CSAHRGGYEQYF. The CDR3 DNA reads TGCAGTGCTCACAGAGGGGGGTACGAGCAGTACTTC.

The chain uses TRBV7-2 and TRBJ2-2, with D possibly matching TRBD2 (5 bases). CDR3 size: 15 residues. V gave up 3 bases and J gave up 5 bases, with 13 bases separating them. Germline CDR1 reads SGHTA; CDR2 reads FQGNSA. CDR3 residues: CASSFRTSGTGELFF. The CDR3 DNA reads as TGTGCCAGCAGCTTTAGAACTAGTGGTACCGGGGAGCTGTTTTTT.

V gene TRBV21-1 combines with J gene TRBJ2-6; the table's D call, TRBD1, has no DNA check behind it. TRBV21-1 is tagged as a pseudogene. The CDR3 loop spans 19 amino acids. CDR3 sequence reads: CASSNLGTVEISGANVLTF. The CDR3 nucleotides are TGTGCCAGCAGCAACCTCGGGACAGTTGAAATCTCTGGGGCCAACGTCCTGACTTTC.

The chain couples TRBV28 to TRBJ2-4, with 8 positions matching TRBD1. The J segment lost 8 bases and the V segment lost 5 bases, leaving 2 bases of the junction unmatched. CDR3 size: 12 residues. Germline V gives CDR1 MDHEN, CDR2 SYDVKM. The DNA for the CDR3 is TGTGCCAGCAGTCAGGACAGGGACATTCAGTACTTC. This translates into CASSQDRDIQYF.

The chain carries TRBV4-2 and TRBJ1-2, with D unresolved. Germline V lookup: CDR1 LGHNA, CDR2 YNFKEQ. Trimming removed 0 bases from V and 4 bases from J, with 9 bases in between. The CDR3 contains 14 residues. This chain's CDR3 is CASSQEDPGYGYTF. The CDR3 coding sequence is TGTGCCAGCAGCCAAGAAGACCCCGGCTATGGCTACACCTTC.

This chain uses TRBV6-5 with TRBJ1-6, with 8 bases lining up with TRBD1. After removal of 5 bases from V and 8 bases from J, the junction contained 5 bases not matched to a gene. The CDR3 contains 14 residues. The germline V gene encodes CDR1 MNHEY and CDR2 SVGAGI. The CDR3 loop is CASSLGTGHSPLHF. The CDR3 bases are TGTGCCAGCAGTCTCGGGACAGGCCATTCACCCCTCCACTTT.

This chain uses TRBV12-3 or TRBV12-4 with TRBJ1-2; D unclear. The length of the CDR3 is 12 residues. V was cut by 5 bases and J by 5 bases, with 9 bases left in between. The CDR3 spells CASSGEWYGYTF. The CDR3 DNA reads as TGTGCCAGCAGTGGAGAATGGTATGGCTACACCTTC.

There are a few counts of this clonotype. The chain carries TRBV7-8 and TRBJ2-7; D remains ambiguous. CDR3 length: 16 amino acids. The germline gives CDR1 SGHVS, CDR2 FQNEAQ. V was clipped by 2 bases and J by 7 bases, with 21 bases between them. CDR3 nucleotide sequence: TGTGCCAGCAGCTTAAAAGTCGGAAGGTCTCTACGAGAGCAGTACTTC. This encodes CASSLKVGRSLREQYF. Variable domain in full (rest from reference TRBV7-8 and TRBJ2-7): GAGVSQSPRYKVAKRGQDVALRCDPISGHVSLFWYQQALGQGPEFLTYFQNEAQLDKSGLPSDRFFAERPEGSVSTLKIQRTQQEDSAVYLCASSLKVGRSLREQYFGPGTRLTVT.

This clonotype turned up a few times. This chain joins TRBV19 and TRBJ1-1; TRBD1 is a possible D gene (6 bases). Germline V lookup: CDR1 LNHDA, CDR2 SQIVND (reference sequence). V gave up 7 bases and J gave up 5 bases, with 14 bases separating them. The CDR3 extends over 13 amino acids. In DNA form, the CDR3 reads TGTGCCAGTAACGGGGCCAGGGGTACTGAAGCTTTCTTT. Translating gives CASNGARGTEAFF.

The V gene is TRBV6-5, the J gene TRBJ1-5; 7 bases are a match to TRBD1. V shed 0 bases and J 6 bases; nucleotides not matched to a gene: 17. Germline CDR1 reads MNHEY; CDR2 reads SVGAGI. The CDR3 totals 19 residues. The DNA for the CDR3 is TGTGCCAGCAGTTACTCGACTCCTATTTTGGGACAGTCACGTCAGCCCCAGCATTTT. It translates to CASSYSTPILGQSRQPQHF.

The DNA for the CDR3 is TGTGCCAGCAGCCCTCAGACAGGGATTGTCGCTGAAGCTTTCTTT. Translating gives CASSPQTGIVAEAFF. The V gene is TRBV7-2, the J gene TRBJ1-1, with 7 bases aligning to TRBD1. V lost 5 bases and J lost 6; bases outside the gene matches: 12. There are 15 residues in the CDR3. Per the germline V gene, CDR1 is SGHTA and CDR2 is FQGNSA.

This chain uses TRBV20-1 with TRBJ2-3; 8 bases line up with TRBD2. The V gene end was trimmed by 3 bases and the J gene end by 2 bases; junction bases not matched to a gene: 4. Germline V gene lookup returns CDR1 DFQATT and CDR2 SNEGSKA (reference sequence). This CDR3 spans 14 amino acids. In DNA form, the CDR3 reads TGCAGTGCTAGCGGGGGGGGACTCACAGATACGCAGTATTTT. Its protein is CSASGGGLTDTQYF.

This rearrangement joins TRBV21-1 to TRBJ2-1; TRBD1 reflects the table's D call only, with no check against the DNA. TRBV21-1 is shown as a pseudogene. The CDR3 loop spans 14 amino acids. The CDR3 is CASTKGEGINEQFF. The CDR3 coding sequence is TGTGCCAGCACCAAGGGGGAAGGGATCAATGAGCAGTTCTTC.

The V and J genes are TRBV7-8 and TRBJ2-5, with D perhaps matching TRBD1 or TRBD2 (5 bases each). The germline V gene has CDR1 SGHVS and CDR2 FQNEAQ. This CDR3 has 15 amino acids. With 2 bases removed from V and 4 bases from J, the gap between germline ends came to 14 bases. This chain's CDR3 is CASSLLLEGRETQYF. The CDR3 DNA follows: TGTGCCAGCAGCTTACTACTAGAGGGGCGAGAGACCCAGTACTTC.

V and J are TRBV29-1 and TRBJ2-3; D unclear. Germline V gene sequence: CDR1 SQVTM, CDR2 ANQGSEA. V lost 1 base, J lost 1 base, and 6 bases lay in between. This CDR3 comprises 13 residues. CDR3 nucleotides: TGCAGCGTTGAAGCCACTGGCACAGATACGCAGTATTTT. Protein product: CSVEATGTDTQYF.

This clonotype was seen only a few times. The rearrangement uses TRBV29-1 and TRBJ2-3, with TRBD2 matching over 8 bases. The CDR3 is 15 amino acids. From germline, CDR1 is SQVTM and CDR2 ANQGSEA. The junction had 14 bases not matched to a gene; V was cut back by 5 bases and J by 7 bases. The CDR3 is CSVNRGTRADNTQYF. DNA for the CDR3: TGCAGCGTTAATCGAGGGACTAGGGCTGATAATACGCAGTATTTT.

The CDR3, as DNA: TGTGCCAGCAGCTTAGCTAGCGGGGCCTGGGGAGGAGTCACTGAAGCTTTCTTT. The encoded protein is CASSLASGAWGGVTEAFF. The chain carries TRBV7-2 and TRBJ1-1; D may be TRBD1 (5 bases). Per germline, CDR1 SGHTA and CDR2 FQGNSA. This CDR3 has 18 residues. Trimming took 0 bases from V and 4 from J, leaving 21 bases between them.

This chain joins TRBV28 and TRBJ2-5, with D perhaps given as TRBD1 or TRBD2 (5 bases each). The CDR3 consists of 14 residues. Germline V gene sequence: CDR1 MDHEN, CDR2 SYDVKM. V was shortened by 2 bases and J by 5 bases, with 12 bases between the two germline ends. The CDR3 loop reads CASSLPGPLETQYF. The CDR3 DNA follows: TGTGCCAGCAGTTTACCGGGACCACTGGAGACCCAGTACTTC.

The V gene is TRBV20-1, the J gene TRBJ2-5; TRBD2 aligns across 7 bases. The J call may be in error: the DNA end matches TRBJ2-7 better. This CDR3 is built from 12 residues. Germline CDR1 is DFQATT and CDR2 is SNEGSKA (reference sequence). The DNA of the CDR3 is TGCAGTGCTGGGGGGGATCCCTACGAGCAGTACTTC. Protein product: CSAGGDPYEQYF.